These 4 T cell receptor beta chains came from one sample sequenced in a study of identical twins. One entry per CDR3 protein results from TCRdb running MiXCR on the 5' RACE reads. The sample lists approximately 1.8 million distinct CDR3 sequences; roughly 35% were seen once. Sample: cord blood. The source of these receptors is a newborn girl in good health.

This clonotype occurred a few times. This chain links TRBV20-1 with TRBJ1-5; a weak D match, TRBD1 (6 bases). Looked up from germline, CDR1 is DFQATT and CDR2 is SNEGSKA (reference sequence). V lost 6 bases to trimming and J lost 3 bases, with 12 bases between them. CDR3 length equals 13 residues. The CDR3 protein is CSAIRQVNQPQHF. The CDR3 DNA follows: TGCAGTGCCATCCGACAGGTCAATCAGCCCCAGCATTTT.

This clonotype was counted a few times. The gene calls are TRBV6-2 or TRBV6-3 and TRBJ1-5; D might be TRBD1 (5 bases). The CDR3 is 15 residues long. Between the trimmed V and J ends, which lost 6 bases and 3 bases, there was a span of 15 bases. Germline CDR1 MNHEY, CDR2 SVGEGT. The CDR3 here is CASRNDQGTNQPQHF. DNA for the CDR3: TGTGCCAGCAGAAACGATCAGGGTACCAATCAGCCCCAGCATTTT.

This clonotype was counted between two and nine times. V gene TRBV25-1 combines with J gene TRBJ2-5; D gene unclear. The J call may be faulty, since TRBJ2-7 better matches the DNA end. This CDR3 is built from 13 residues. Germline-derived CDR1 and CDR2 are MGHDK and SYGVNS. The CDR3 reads CASSEKNRAEQYF. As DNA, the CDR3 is TGTGCCAGCAGTGAAAAAAATAGAGCCGAGCAGTACTTC.

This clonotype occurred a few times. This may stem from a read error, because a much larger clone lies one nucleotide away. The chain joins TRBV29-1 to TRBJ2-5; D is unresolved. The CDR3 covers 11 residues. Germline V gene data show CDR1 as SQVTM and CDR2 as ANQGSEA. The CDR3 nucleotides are TGCAGCGTCGAAGGCTACAATGAGCAGTACTTC. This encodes CSVEGYNEQYF.